These 25 T cell receptor beta chains were all obtained from the same sample, sequenced in a study of breast tumors, draining lymph nodes, adjacent tissues. Samples came from axillary lymph nodes draining the breast cancer. Via MiXCR, TCRdb re-called the multiplex PCR reads, giving one row per CDR3 protein. The sample consists of some 170,000 distinct CDR3 sequences, about 33% of them appearing once. The sequenced material came from axillary lymph node tissue. The origin of the receptors is a female donor with breast cancer. Some clones in this sample may be carry-over from other donors' samples.

This clonotype was recorded many times. V and J are TRBV20-1 and TRBJ2-1; no clear D. Trimming shortened V by 3 bases and J by 11 bases, and 11 bases separated the two germline ends. The CDR3 length is 11 residues. CDR1 and CDR2 (germline): DFQATT, SNEGSKA (reference sequence). Written as DNA, the CDR3 is TGCAGTGCTAGCTGGAATGGGCAGCAGTTCTTC. Protein: CSASWNGQQFF.

This clonotype came up many times. This chain links TRBV7-2 with TRBJ1-2, with 7 bases lining up with TRBD1. CDR1 is SGHTA, CDR2 FQGNSA, per germline. J was trimmed by 2 bases and V by 4 bases; bases with no gene match: 4. The length of the CDR3 is 14 residues. CDR3 sequence (DNA): TGTGCCAGCAGCTCAGACAGGGCGAACTATGGCTACACCTTC. Its translation: CASSSDRANYGYTF.

This clonotype was seen a few times. The chain combines TRBV6-1 with TRBJ1-1; D is perhaps TRBD1 (6 bases). V was shortened by 6 bases and J by 6 bases, with 20 bases between the two germline ends. The CDR3 contains 15 residues. The germline V gene has CDR1 MNHNS and CDR2 SASEGT. The CDR3 DNA is TGTGCCAGCAGCTTTAGGCAGGGGATTGGCGCTGAAGCTTTCTTT. It translates to CASSFRQGIGAEAFF.

This clonotype was seen repeatedly, ten times or more. The genes are TRBV5-1 and TRBJ2-5; D gene uncertain. The CDR3 loop spans 15 amino acids. Looked up from germline, CDR1 is SGHRS and CDR2 is YFSETQ. V was clipped by 7 bases and J by 5 bases, with 21 bases between them. The CDR3 is CASSEVAAFGETQYF. The CDR3 region has the DNA TGCGCCAGCTCCGAGGTGGCAGCCTTCGGGGAGACCCAGTACTTC.

This clonotype was seen many times. The rearrangement uses TRBV7-2 and TRBJ2-1; 7 bases match TRBD2. The V gene's germline CDR1 is SGHTA and CDR2 FQGNSA. Trimming cost V 4 bases and J 10 bases; bases outside gene matches: 13. The CDR3 totals 15 residues. CDR3 region: CASSSAGGGWGEQFF. The CDR3 DNA is TGTGCCAGCAGCTCGGCCGGCGGGGGTTGGGGAGAGCAGTTCTTC. The variable domain in full, with the rest retrieved from reference TRBV7-2 and TRBJ2-1, is GAGVSQSPSNKVTEKGKDVELRCDPISGHTALYWYRQSLGQGLEFLIYFQGNSAPDKSGLPSDRFSAERTGGSVSTLTIQRTQQEDSAVYLCASSSAGGGWGEQFFGPGTRLTVL.

CDR3: CASSSHRGSNEQFF. CDR3 nucleotide sequence: TGTGCCAGCAGCTCTCACAGGGGGTCTAATGAGCAGTTCTTC. The chain recombines TRBV5-4 with TRBJ2-1; 8 bases are shared with TRBD1. CDR1 and CDR2 from the germline V gene are SGHNT and YYREEE (reference sequence). The CDR3 is made up of 14 amino acids. The V segment lost 3 bases and the J segment 7 bases; nucleotides outside the gene matches: 6. Together with reference TRBV5-4 and TRBJ2-1, the CDR3 gives the full variable domain: ETGVTQSPTHLIKTRGQQVTLRCSSQSGHNTVSWYQQALGQGPQFIFQYYREEENGRGNFPPRFSGLQFPNYSSELNVNALELDDSALYLCASSSHRGSNEQFFGPGTRLTVL.

A remark on this clonotype: Given the absence of the conserved phenylalanine or tryptophan at the CDR3 end, a read error is likely. The V call is TRBV7-3, the J call TRBJ2-3; D unresolved. CDR3 length equals 14 residues. CDR1 is SGHTA, CDR2 FQGTGA, per germline. The CDR3 sequence is CASSQDFQPDTQYL. CDR3 DNA sequence: TGCGCCAGCAGTCAAGATTTTCAGCCAGATACGCAGTATCTT.

This clonotype has a count of ten or more. The V and J genes are TRBV5-8 and TRBJ1-3; TRBD1 agrees at 8 bases. Germline loops: CDR1 SGHTS, CDR2 YDEGEE. The CDR3 consists of 14 residues. Unmatched junction bases numbered 5, after V lost 5 bases and J lost 4 bases. CDR3 in amino acids: CASRQTGVGNTIYF. The CDR3 bases are TGTGCCAGCAGACAGACAGGGGTCGGAAACACCATATATTTT. The whole variable domain, filled in from reference TRBV5-8 and TRBJ1-3, reads EAGVTQSPTHLIKTRGQQATLRCSPISGHTSVYWYQQALGLGLQFLLWYDEGEERNRGNFPPRFSGRQFPNYSSELNVNALELEDSALYLCASRQTGVGNTIYFGEGSWLTVV.

Comments on this clonotype: Being one base from a much bigger clone, this may be a read error. The V call is TRBV7-9, the J call TRBJ2-5; 8 bases line up with TRBD1. The CDR3 covers 17 residues. CDR1 and CDR2 (germline): SEHNR, FQNEAQ (reference sequence). CDR3 protein: CAGSSSRQGIREEPQYF. The DNA for the CDR3 is TGTGCCGGCAGCTCCTCCCGACAGGGGATACGGGAAGAGCCCCAGTACTTC.

V gene TRBV28 combines with J gene TRBJ1-5; D gene uncertain. The germline V and J ends were trimmed by 3 bases and 16 bases, with 10 bases remaining between them. The CDR3 contains 10 residues. Germline V gives CDR1 MDHEN, CDR2 SYDVKM. This CDR3 reads CASSFSPRHF. The CDR3 region has the DNA TGTGCCAGCAGTTTTAGCCCTCGACATTTT. Full variable domain (outside the CDR3, taken from reference TRBV28 and TRBJ1-5): DVKVTQSSRYLVKRTGEKVFLECVQDMDHENMFWYRQDPGLGLRLIYFSYDVKMKEKGDIPEGYSVSREKKERFSLILESASTNQTSMYLCASSFSPRHFGDGTRLSIL.

This clonotype was detected ten times or more. The J gene is TRBJ1-5, the V gene TRBV3-1; D is undetermined. The CDR3 extends over 16 amino acids. From germline, CDR1 is LGHDT and CDR2 YNNKEL (reference sequence). Between the trimmed V and J ends, which lost 1 base and 0 bases, there was a span of 10 bases. The CDR3, as DNA: TGTGCCAGCAGCCAAGGGGTAAGGAATAGCAATCAGCCCCAGCATTTT. It codes for CASSQGVRNSNQPQHF.

On this clonotype itself: The junction departs from the called germline gene at one end, perhaps through a read error. V and J are TRBV7-9 and TRBJ1-1; a possible D gene is TRBD1 (6 bases). The CDR3 is made up of 14 amino acids. Germline assignment: CDR1 SEHNR and CDR2 FQNEAQ (reference sequence). As DNA, the CDR3 is TGTGCCAGCAGATTAGGGGGGGAGAACACTGAAGCTTTCTTT. This codes for CASRLGGENTEAFF.

This clonotype was picked up many times. The rearrangement uses TRBV15 and TRBJ2-5; no definite D call. The CDR3 extends over 14 amino acids. The germline CDR1 and CDR2 sequences are LNHNV and YYDKDF (reference sequence). Deletions cut 0 bases from V and 4 bases from J, with 9 bases between. DNA for the CDR3: TGTGCCACCAGCAGAGATTTGTCAAGAGAGACCCAGTACTTC. It translates to CATSRDLSRETQYF.

The CDR3 protein is CASKGGSETQHF. The CDR3 coding sequence is TGTGCCAGCAAGGGGGGGTCCGAGACCCAGCATTTT. The rearrangement uses TRBV6-5 and TRBJ1-5, with D possibly TRBD1 on 6 matching bases. The ends were cut back, 7 bases at V and 11 bases at J, with 15 bases in the middle. The CDR3 runs to 12 residues. CDR1 is MNHEY and CDR2 is SVGAGI in the germline V gene.

As to this clonotype: The CDR3 ends on some other residue instead of the conserved phenylalanine or tryptophan, so this is likely a read error. The chain carries TRBV19 and TRBJ2-4; D could derive from TRBD1 or TRBD2 (6 bases each). The CDR3 runs 16 residues. Germline CDR1 LNHDA, CDR2 SQIVND (reference sequence). V was shortened by 5 bases and J by 7 bases, with 21 bases between the two germline ends. The CDR3 nucleotides are TGTGCCAGTAGTGAGAAGGGGGGAGTTACTACGAACATTCAGTACTCC. It yields the protein CASSEKGGVTTNIQYS.

This clonotype was observed many times. This rearrangement joins TRBV19 to TRBJ2-5; 7 positions match TRBD2. The ends lost 3 bases at V and 4 bases at J; junction bases unmatched: 11. CDR3 size: 16 residues. Germline CDR1 and CDR2: LNHDA and SQIVND (reference sequence). CDR3 sequence: CASSIGREFVGETQYF. The CDR3 DNA follows: TGTGCCAGTAGTATTGGGCGGGAGTTTGTCGGAGAGACCCAGTACTTC.

This clonotype was found many times. The chain is built from TRBV7-3 and TRBJ2-1, with 10 bases identical to TRBD2. The junction had 4 bases not matched to a gene; V was cut back by 5 bases and J by 3 bases. CDR3 length equals 15 residues. The V gene's germline CDR1 is SGHTA and CDR2 FQGTGA. The CDR3 DNA sequence: TGTGCCAGCAGCGCTAGCGGGAGAGGCTACAATGAGCAGTTCTTC. It is translated as CASSASGRGYNEQFF.

Only a few counts were recorded for this clonotype. J is TRBJ1-1 and V is TRBV12-3 or TRBV12-4, with TRBD1 identical over 7 bases. Trimming took 3 bases from V and 0 from J; bases not matched to a gene: 1. The CDR3 extends over 14 amino acids. In DNA, the CDR3 is TGTGCCAGCAGTTTGCAGGGGGTGAACACTGAAGCTTTCTTT. Its protein is CASSLQGVNTEAFF.

This clonotype was found a few times. This may arise from a read error, as a much more abundant clone is one base away. The conserved final phenylalanine or tryptophan is absent from the CDR3, which likely points to a read error. This chain connects TRBV6-5 to TRBJ1-2; D is perhaps TRBD1 (5 bases). This CDR3 spans 14 amino acids. V lost 4 bases and J 5 bases, leaving 14 bases between the germline ends. CDR1 and CDR2 from the germline V gene are MNHEY and SVGAGI. CDR3 nucleotides: TGTGCCAGCAGTTCCTACGGGACTCTGTATGGCTACACCTCC. It specifies CASSSYGTLYGYTS.

V and J are TRBV27 and TRBJ2-1; D is perhaps TRBD1 or TRBD2 (5 bases each). Between the trimmed V and J ends, which lost 5 bases and 0 bases, there was a span of 14 bases. This CDR3 spans 16 amino acids. CDR1 MNHEY and CDR2 SMNVEV come from the germline V gene (reference sequence). The CDR3 coding sequence is TGTGCCAGCAGTCCTTCCTGGGGGAGCTCCTACAATGAGCAGTTCTTC. Encoded protein: CASSPSWGSSYNEQFF.

In this sample, this clonotype turned up many times. As DNA, the CDR3 is TGTGCCAGCAGTTTTAGGGCTAGCGGGACCTACGAGCAGTACTTC. Protein product: CASSFRASGTYEQYF. This chain connects TRBV27 to TRBJ2-7, with 9 bases matching TRBD2. The CDR3 has 15 residues. V lost 3 bases and J lost 2; bases outside the gene matches: 5. CDR1 and CDR2 (germline): MNHEY, SMNVEV (reference sequence).

There are many counts of this clonotype. This sequence joins TRBV9 and TRBJ1-5; D is uncertain. The CDR3 covers 14 residues. The V end lost 4 bases, the J end lost 3 bases, and 11 bases lay between the germline ends. Germline CDR1 is SGDLS and CDR2 is YYNGEE. The CDR3 coding sequence is TGTGCCAGCAGCTCCGGACGGCTCAATCAGCCCCAGCATTTT. Its translation is CASSSGRLNQPQHF.

This clonotype was counted ten times or more. V is TRBV12-3 or TRBV12-4 and J is TRBJ1-3; D may be TRBD1 (5 bases). The length of the CDR3 is 16 residues. The V and J ends lost 3 bases and 0 bases respectively, with 12 bases between them. DNA for the CDR3: TGTGCCAGCAGTTTGGGGGGGGTGTTCTCTGGAAACACCATATATTTT. Translation gives CASSLGGVFSGNTIYF.

This clonotype showed up many times. The V and J genes are TRBV6-4 and TRBJ2-7, with 8 nucleotides matching TRBD2. Trimming removed 1 base from V and 2 bases from J; junction bases left unmatched: 7. Germline CDR1 is MRHNA and CDR2 is SNTAGT. The CDR3 runs to 16 residues. The CDR3 region is CASSDCGDGGAYEQYF. CDR3 DNA sequence: TGTGCCAGCAGTGACTGTGGTGACGGGGGGGCCTACGAGCAGTACTTC.

Many counts were recorded for this clonotype. The rearrangement links TRBV25-1 to TRBJ2-2, with D possibly matching TRBD2 (6 bases). Trimming shortened V by 6 bases and J by 0 bases, and 11 bases separated the two germline ends. The CDR3 has 15 amino acids. Germline V gives CDR1 MGHDK, CDR2 SYGVNS. CDR3 amino acids: CASRGPGANTGELFF. CDR3 bases: TGTGCCAGCAGGGGACCGGGGGCGAACACCGGGGAGCTGTTTTTT.